This passage covers 20 T cell receptor beta chains from one sample sequenced in a study of lung T cells in sarcoidosis with Löfgren's syndrome. TCRdb re-called the reads with MiXCR, one entry per CDR3 protein. The profile shows 60,000 to 70,000 distinct CDR3 sequences, 21% of them singletons. What was sequenced was CD4+ T cells from PBMCs. The source of these receptors is a human donor with sarcoidosis (Löfgren's syndrome or another form), or a control subject (not recorded which).

The table lists this clonotype with a few counts. J is TRBJ1-1 and V is TRBV19; D gene uncertain. V was trimmed by 5 bases and J by 4 bases, leaving 14 bases between them. This CDR3 has 14 amino acids. Germline CDR1 is LNHDA and CDR2 is SQIVND (reference sequence). The CDR3 region has the DNA TGTGCCAGTAGTCCGCGGGTCTTATCCACTGAAGCTTTCTTT. As protein: CASSPRVLSTEAFF.

The chain couples TRBV5-1 to TRBJ2-1; TRBD2 matches 7 bases. In germline, CDR1 is SGHRS, CDR2 YFSETQ. With 3 bases clipped from V and 10 bases from J, the junction kept 7 bases outside the gene matches. The CDR3 is 13 residues long. The CDR3 region has the DNA TGCGCCAGCAGCTCCCTGATGGGGGGGGAGCAGTTCTTC. It specifies CASSSLMGGEQFF.

This clonotype was counted ten times or more. The CDR3 protein is CASSYSRGGRARTEAFF. In DNA, the CDR3 is TGTGCCAGCAGTTACTCGAGGGGGGGGCGGGCCCGGACTGAAGCTTTCTTT. V and J are TRBV6-2 or TRBV6-3 and TRBJ1-1, with D possibly matching TRBD1 (6 bases). V lost 0 bases and J 5 bases, leaving 19 bases between the germline ends. The CDR3 spans 17 residues. Per germline, CDR1 MNHEY and CDR2 SVGEGT.

As to this clonotype: A much bigger clone sits one base away, suggesting this may be a read error. The chain combines TRBV12-3 or TRBV12-4 with TRBJ1-3; D gene ambiguous. Trimming took off 1 base at V and 0 bases at J, with 7 bases between the two ends. The CDR3 has 15 residues. The CDR3 DNA reads TGTGCCAGCAGTTTAGACATTAACTCTGGAAACACCATATATTTT. Protein product: CASSLDINSGNTIYF.

There are many counts of this clonotype. The CDR3 loop reads CASSHLTSGGYNEQFF. CDR3 coding DNA: TGCGCCAGCAGCCACCTGACTAGCGGGGGATACAATGAGCAGTTCTTC. The chain is built from TRBV4-1 and TRBJ2-1; TRBD2 agrees at 12 bases. Germline lookup yields CDR1 MGHRA and CDR2 YSYEKL. The CDR3 spans 16 residues. The ends lost 3 bases at V and 4 bases at J; junction bases unmatched: 4.

Points on this clonotype: This sequence may be a read error, since a much larger clone differs from it by one base. The chain combines TRBV6-1 with TRBJ1-2; 8 bases align to TRBD1. CDR3 length equals 13 residues. Unmatched junction bases numbered 5, after V lost 4 bases and J lost 7 bases. The germline gives CDR1 MNHNS, CDR2 SASEGT. CDR3 region: CASSVDRESGYTF. CDR3 bases: TGTGCCAGCAGTGTGGACAGGGAAAGTGGCTACACCTTC.

About this clonotype: A much larger clone differs from this one at a single base, so this may be a read error. The J gene is TRBJ1-1, the V gene TRBV6-1; D unresolved. The V and J ends lost 7 bases and 1 base respectively, with 10 bases between them. Germline CDR1 and CDR2: MNHNS and SASEGT. There are 13 residues in the CDR3. CDR3 DNA sequence: TGTGCCAGCATCCCCTTCTGGAACACTGAAGCTTTCTTT. Translating gives CASIPFWNTEAFF.

To note about this clonotype: Given a much more abundant clone one base away, this may be a read error. The chain uses TRBV28 and TRBJ1-2; the match to TRBD1 covers 7 bases. The CDR3 is 15 residues long. J gave up 2 bases and V 5 bases, and 8 bases lay outside the gene matches. The germline gives CDR1 MDHEN, CDR2 SYDVKM. In DNA, the CDR3 is TGTGCCAGCAGTCCTTACCCGACAGGGAACTATGGCTACACCTTC. Its protein is CASSPYPTGNYGYTF.

This clonotype has ten or more counts. The V call is TRBV27, the J call TRBJ2-7; D may be TRBD1 (6 bases). This CDR3 has 14 amino acids. V lost 6 bases and J 0 bases, leaving 12 bases between the germline ends. Per germline, CDR1 MNHEY and CDR2 SMNVEV (reference sequence). The CDR3 region is CASRRTGSSYEQYV. CDR3 nucleotides: TGTGCCAGCAGGCGAACAGGGAGCTCCTACGAGCAGTACGTC.

The genes are TRBV4-2 and TRBJ2-3, with D perhaps TRBD2 (6 bases). The V gene lost 4 bases and the J gene lost 2 bases, with 7 bases spanning the gap. This CDR3 has 13 amino acids. The germline CDR1 and CDR2 sequences are LGHNA and YNFKEQ. The DNA of the CDR3 is TGTGCCAGCAGCCGGGGGGACACAGATACGCAGTATTTT. Translating it yields CASSRGDTDTQYF.

A remark on this clonotype: This sequence may be a read error, since a much larger clone differs from it by one base. The V and J genes are TRBV20-1 and TRBJ2-1; tentatively, D is TRBD1 or TRBD2 (5 bases each). The CDR3 totals 13 residues. Per the germline V gene, CDR1 is DFQATT and CDR2 is SNEGSKA (reference sequence). Trimming stripped 7 bases from V and 6 bases from J, with 16 bases between. The CDR3 region has the DNA TGCAGTGACCGGCAGGGTGCGGGCAATGAGCAGTTCTTC. Its translation is CSDRQGAGNEQFF.

This clonotype was recorded at least ten times. The V gene is TRBV6-2 or TRBV6-3, the J gene TRBJ2-1, with D unclear. The CDR3 has 13 residues. V was trimmed by 2 bases and J by 4 bases, leaving 6 bases between them. Germline values: CDR1 MNHEY, CDR2 SVGEGT. CDR3 region: CASSYDLYNEQFF. In DNA form, the CDR3 reads TGTGCCAGCAGTTACGACCTGTACAATGAGCAGTTCTTC.

In this sample, this clonotype turned up many times. The rearrangement uses TRBV20-1 and TRBJ2-5; D gene unclear. Trimming shortened V by 5 bases and J by 2 bases, and 12 bases separated the two germline ends. The CDR3 is made up of 13 amino acids. In germline, CDR1 is DFQATT, CDR2 SNEGSKA (reference sequence). The CDR3 reads CSAHRNPQETQYF. CDR3 nucleotides: TGCAGTGCTCACCGTAACCCACAAGAGACCCAGTACTTC.

Concerning this clonotype: Being one base from a much bigger clone, this may be a read error. The J gene is TRBJ1-5, the V gene TRBV28, with a tentative D call TRBD1 (6 bases). This CDR3 comprises 16 residues. CDR1 is MDHEN and CDR2 is SYDVKM in the germline V gene. The germline V and J ends were trimmed by 5 bases and 3 bases, with 17 bases remaining between them. As DNA, the CDR3 is TGTGCCAGCAGTGGAAAGAGGACAGCCTACAATCAGCCCCAGCATTTT. Amino acids: CASSGKRTAYNQPQHF.

This clonotype was detected ten times or more. The chain employs TRBV3-1 and TRBJ2-3; D call uncertain. V lost 5 bases and J lost 4, with 7 bases in between. Germline V CDR1 and CDR2: LGHDT, YNNKEL (reference sequence). The CDR3 spans 12 residues. This CDR3 is CASSSSPDTQYF. CDR3 DNA: TGTGCCAGCAGCTCGTCCCCAGATACGCAGTATTTT.

This chain joins TRBV5-4 and TRBJ2-7; D is ambiguous. Germline lookup yields CDR1 SGHNT and CDR2 YYREEE (reference sequence). V dropped 4 bases and J dropped 2 bases, with 10 bases sitting between them. This CDR3 comprises 13 residues. The CDR3 sequence is CASSPSPAYEQYF. The DNA of the CDR3 is TGTGCCAGCAGCCCTTCCCCGGCCTACGAGCAGTACTTC.

This clonotype has ten or more counts. One end of the junction fails to match germline, which may point to a read error. The J gene is TRBJ2-1, the V gene TRBV7-7, with TRBD2 matching 12 bases. Germline lookup yields CDR1 SSHAT and CDR2 FNYEAQ (reference sequence). The CDR3 is 14 residues long. CDR3 in DNA: TGTGCTAGCAGCTCTAGACTAGCGGGAGATGAGCAGTTCTTC. Translation: CASSSRLAGDEQFF.

This clonotype was detected ten times or more. The V call is TRBV20-1, the J call TRBJ1-1; D perhaps matches TRBD1 (6 bases). Per the germline V gene, CDR1 is DFQATT and CDR2 is SNEGSKA (reference sequence). Trimming took off 0 bases at V and 4 bases at J, with 15 bases between the two ends. This CDR3 has 15 amino acids. CDR3 DNA: TGCAGTGCTAGAGATGGGAGTACAGGGCGCACTGAAGCTTTCTTT. Protein product: CSARDGSTGRTEAFF.

This clonotype was detected many times. V usage is TRBV20-1 and J usage is TRBJ2-1; possible D gene TRBD2, 5 bases. The CDR3 totals 13 residues. Germline loops: CDR1 DFQATT, CDR2 SNEGSKA (reference sequence). CDR3 nucleotide sequence: TGCAGCCCTCCCCAGCGGACCTACAATGAGCAGTTCTTC. It encodes CSPPQRTYNEQFF.

This clonotype was seen at least ten times. The chain is built from TRBV7-9 and TRBJ2-3; D may be TRBD2 (5 bases). Per the germline V gene, CDR1 is SEHNR and CDR2 is FQNEAQ (reference sequence). Trimming took off 0 bases at V and 0 bases at J, with 13 bases between the two ends. The CDR3 consists of 17 residues. The CDR3 region is CASSLATRVVSTDTQYF. CDR3 nucleotides: TGTGCCAGCAGCTTAGCCACGAGGGTGGTCAGCACAGATACGCAGTATTTT.